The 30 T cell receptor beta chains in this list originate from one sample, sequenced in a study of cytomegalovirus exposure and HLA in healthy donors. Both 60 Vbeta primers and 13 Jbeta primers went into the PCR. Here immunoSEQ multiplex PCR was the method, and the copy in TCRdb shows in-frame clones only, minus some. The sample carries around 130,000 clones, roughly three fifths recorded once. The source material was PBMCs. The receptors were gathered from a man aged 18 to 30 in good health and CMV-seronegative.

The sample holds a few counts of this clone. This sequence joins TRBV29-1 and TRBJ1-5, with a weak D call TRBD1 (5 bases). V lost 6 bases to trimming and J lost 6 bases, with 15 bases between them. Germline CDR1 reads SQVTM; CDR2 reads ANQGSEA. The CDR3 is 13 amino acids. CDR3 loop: CSVGGTGGQPQHF. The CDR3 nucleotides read TGCAGCGTCGGGGGGACCGGCGGTCAGCCCCAGCATTTT.

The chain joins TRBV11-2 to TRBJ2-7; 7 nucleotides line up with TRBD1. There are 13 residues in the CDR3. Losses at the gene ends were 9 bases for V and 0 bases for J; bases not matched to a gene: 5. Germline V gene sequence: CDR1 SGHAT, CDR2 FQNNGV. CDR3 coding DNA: TGTGCCAGTTGCAGGGGGAGCTCCTACGAGCAGTACTTC. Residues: CASCRGSSYEQYF.

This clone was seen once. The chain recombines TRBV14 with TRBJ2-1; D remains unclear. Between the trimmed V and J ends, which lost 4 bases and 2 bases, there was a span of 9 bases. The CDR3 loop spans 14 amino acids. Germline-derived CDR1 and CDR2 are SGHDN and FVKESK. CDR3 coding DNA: TGTGCCAGCAGCCCGCGGCTTCCCTACAATGAGCAGTTCTTC. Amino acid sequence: CASSPRLPYNEQFF.

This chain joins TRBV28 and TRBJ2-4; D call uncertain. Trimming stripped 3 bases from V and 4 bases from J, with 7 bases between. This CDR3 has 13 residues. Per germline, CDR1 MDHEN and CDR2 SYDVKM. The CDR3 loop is CASSLAVKNIQYF. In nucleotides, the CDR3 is TGTGCCAGCAGTTTGGCCGTTAAAAACATTCAGTACTTC.

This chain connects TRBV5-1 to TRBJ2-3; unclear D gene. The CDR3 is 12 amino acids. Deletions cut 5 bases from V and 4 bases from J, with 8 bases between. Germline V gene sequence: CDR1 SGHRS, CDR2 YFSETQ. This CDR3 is CASRADSDTQYF. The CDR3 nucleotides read TGCGCCAGCAGGGCGGATTCAGATACGCAGTATTTT.

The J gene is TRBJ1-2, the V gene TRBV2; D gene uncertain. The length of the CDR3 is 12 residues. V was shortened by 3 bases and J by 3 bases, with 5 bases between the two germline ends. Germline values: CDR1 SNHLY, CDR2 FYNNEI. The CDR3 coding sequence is TGTGCCAGCAGTGACCTTTACTATGGCTACACCTTC. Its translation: CASSDLYYGYTF.

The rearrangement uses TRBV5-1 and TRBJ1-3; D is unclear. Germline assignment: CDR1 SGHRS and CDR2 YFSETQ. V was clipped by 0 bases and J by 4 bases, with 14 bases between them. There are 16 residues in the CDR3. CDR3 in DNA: TGCGCCAGCAGCTTGGCCCCCCGGGGAGCCGGAAACACCATATATTTT. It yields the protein CASSLAPRGAGNTIYF.

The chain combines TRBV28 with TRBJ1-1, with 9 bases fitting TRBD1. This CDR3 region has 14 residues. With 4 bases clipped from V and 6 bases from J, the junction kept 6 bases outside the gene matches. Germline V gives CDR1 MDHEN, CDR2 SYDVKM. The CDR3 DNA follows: TGTGCCAGCAGTTCGGGACAGGGAATAGCTGAAGCTTTCTTT. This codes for CASSSGQGIAEAFF.

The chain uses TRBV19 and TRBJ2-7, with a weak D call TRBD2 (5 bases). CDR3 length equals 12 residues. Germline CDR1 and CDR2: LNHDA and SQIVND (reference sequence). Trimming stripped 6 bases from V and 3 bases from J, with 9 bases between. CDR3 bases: TGTGCCAGTAGGAGGACTGGCTACGAGCAGTACTTC. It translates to CASRRTGYEQYF.

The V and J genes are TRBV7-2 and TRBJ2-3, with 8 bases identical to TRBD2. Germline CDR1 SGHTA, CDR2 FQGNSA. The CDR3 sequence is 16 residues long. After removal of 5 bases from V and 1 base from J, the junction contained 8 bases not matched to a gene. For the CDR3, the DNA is TGTGCCAGCAGCCGACAAAGCGGGAGCGGCACAGATACGCAGTATTTT. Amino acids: CASSRQSGSGTDTQYF.

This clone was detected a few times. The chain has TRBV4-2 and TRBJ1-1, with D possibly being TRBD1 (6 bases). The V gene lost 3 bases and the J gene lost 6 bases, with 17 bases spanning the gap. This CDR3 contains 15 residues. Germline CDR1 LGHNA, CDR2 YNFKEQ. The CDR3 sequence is CASSQGVQGVAEAFF. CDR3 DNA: TGTGCCAGCAGCCAGGGGGTACAGGGCGTCGCTGAAGCTTTCTTT.

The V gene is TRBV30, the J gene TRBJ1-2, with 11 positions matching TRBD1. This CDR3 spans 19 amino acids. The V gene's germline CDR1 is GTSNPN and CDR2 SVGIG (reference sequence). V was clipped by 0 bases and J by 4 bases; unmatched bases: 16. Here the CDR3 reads CAWSVLFSDRGRRGYGYTF. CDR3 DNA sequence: TGTGCCTGGAGTGTACTTTTTTCGGACAGGGGGCGCAGGGGCTATGGCTACACCTTC.

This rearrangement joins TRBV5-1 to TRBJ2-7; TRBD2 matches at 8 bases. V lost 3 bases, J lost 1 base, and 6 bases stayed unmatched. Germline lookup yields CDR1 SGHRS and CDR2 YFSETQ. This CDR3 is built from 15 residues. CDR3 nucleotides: TGCGCCAGCAGCTGGGTTAGCGGGGATTCCTACGAGCAGTACTTC. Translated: CASSWVSGDSYEQYF.

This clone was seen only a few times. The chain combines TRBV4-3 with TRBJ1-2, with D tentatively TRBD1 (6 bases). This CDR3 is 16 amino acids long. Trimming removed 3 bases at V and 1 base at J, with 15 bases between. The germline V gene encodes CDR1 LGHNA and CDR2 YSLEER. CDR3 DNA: TGCGCCAGCAGCCAGGGACATACCCGGGATAACTATGGCTACACCTTC. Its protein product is CASSQGHTRDNYGYTF.

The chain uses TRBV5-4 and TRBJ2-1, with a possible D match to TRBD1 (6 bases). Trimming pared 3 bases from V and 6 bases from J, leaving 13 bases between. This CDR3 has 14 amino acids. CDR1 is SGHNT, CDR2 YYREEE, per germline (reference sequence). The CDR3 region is CASSSQGPGNEQFF. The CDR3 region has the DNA TGTGCCAGCAGCTCTCAGGGGCCGGGCAATGAGCAGTTCTTC.

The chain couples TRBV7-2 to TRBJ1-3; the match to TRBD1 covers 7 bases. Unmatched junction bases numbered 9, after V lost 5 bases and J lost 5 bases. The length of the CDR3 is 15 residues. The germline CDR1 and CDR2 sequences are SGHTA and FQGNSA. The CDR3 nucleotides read TGTGCCAGCAGCACCCGGACAGGCCCAAGAAACACCATATATTTT. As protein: CASSTRTGPRNTIYF.

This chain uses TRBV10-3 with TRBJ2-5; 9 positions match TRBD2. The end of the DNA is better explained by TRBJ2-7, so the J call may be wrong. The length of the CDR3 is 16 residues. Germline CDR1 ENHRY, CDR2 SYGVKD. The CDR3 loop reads CAISESWTSASYEQYF. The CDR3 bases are TGTGCCATCAGTGAGTCATGGACTAGCGCCTCCTACGAGCAGTACTTC.

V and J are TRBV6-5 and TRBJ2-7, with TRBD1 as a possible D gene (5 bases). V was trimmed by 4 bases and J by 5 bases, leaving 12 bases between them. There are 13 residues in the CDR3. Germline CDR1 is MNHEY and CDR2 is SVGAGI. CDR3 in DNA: TGTGCCAGCAGTTCTAACTGGGGCGACGAGCAGTACTTC. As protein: CASSSNWGDEQYF.

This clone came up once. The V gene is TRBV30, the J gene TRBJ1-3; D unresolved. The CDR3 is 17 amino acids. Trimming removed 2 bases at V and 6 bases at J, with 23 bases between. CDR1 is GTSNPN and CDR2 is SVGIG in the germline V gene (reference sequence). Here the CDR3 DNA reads TGTGCCTGGAGTAGGTTGGCAGTACCTACCGGAGAAAACACCATATATTTT. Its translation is CAWSRLAVPTGENTIYF.

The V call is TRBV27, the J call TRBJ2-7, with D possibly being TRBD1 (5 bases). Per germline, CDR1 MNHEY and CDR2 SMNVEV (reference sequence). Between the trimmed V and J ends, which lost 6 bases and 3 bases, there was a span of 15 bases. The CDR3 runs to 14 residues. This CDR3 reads CASSPRQSNYEQYF. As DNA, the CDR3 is TGTGCCAGCAGCCCGAGACAGAGTAACTACGAGCAGTACTTC.

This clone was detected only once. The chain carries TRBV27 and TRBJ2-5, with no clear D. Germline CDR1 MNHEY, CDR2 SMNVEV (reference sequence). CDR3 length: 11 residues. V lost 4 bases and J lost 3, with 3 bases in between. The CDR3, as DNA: TGTGCCAGCAGTTCCAAAGAGACCCAGTACTTC. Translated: CASSSKETQYF.

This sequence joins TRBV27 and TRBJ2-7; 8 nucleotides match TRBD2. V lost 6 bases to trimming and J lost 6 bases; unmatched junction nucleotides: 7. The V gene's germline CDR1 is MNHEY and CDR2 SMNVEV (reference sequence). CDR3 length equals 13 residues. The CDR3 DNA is TGTGCCAGCAGGCCGGCGGGGGGACGCGAGCAGTACTTC. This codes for CASRPAGGREQYF.

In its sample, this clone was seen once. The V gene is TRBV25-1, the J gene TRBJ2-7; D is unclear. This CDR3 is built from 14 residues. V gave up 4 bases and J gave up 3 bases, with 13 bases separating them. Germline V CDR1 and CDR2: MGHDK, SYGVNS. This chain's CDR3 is CASSAPGSGYEQYF. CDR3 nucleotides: TGTGCCAGCAGTGCCCCCGGGTCGGGCTACGAGCAGTACTTC.

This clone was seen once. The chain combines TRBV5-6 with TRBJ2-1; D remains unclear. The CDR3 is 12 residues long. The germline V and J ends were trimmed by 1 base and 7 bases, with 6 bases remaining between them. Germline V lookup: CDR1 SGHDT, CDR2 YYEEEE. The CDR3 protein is CASSLRRNEQFF. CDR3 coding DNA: TGTGCCAGCAGCTTGCGGCGGAATGAGCAGTTCTTC.

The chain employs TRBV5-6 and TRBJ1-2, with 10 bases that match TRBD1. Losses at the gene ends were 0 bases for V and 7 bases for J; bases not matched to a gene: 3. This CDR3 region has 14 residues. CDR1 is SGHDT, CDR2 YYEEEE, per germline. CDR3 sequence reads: CASSLGQGAGGYTF. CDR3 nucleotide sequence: TGTGCCAGCAGCTTGGGACAGGGGGCAGGTGGCTACACCTTC.

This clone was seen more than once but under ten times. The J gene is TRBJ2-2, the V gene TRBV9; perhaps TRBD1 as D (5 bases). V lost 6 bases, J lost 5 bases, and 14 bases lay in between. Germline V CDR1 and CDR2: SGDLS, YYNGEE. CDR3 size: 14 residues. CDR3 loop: CASNRQGGTGELFF. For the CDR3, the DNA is TGTGCCAGCAATAGGCAGGGTGGAACCGGGGAGCTGTTTTTT. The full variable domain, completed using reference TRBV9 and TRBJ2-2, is DSGVTQTPKHLITATGQRVTLRCSPRSGDLSVYWYQQSLDQGLQFLIQYYNGEERAKGNILERFSAQQFPDLHSELNLSSLELGDSALYFCASNRQGGTGELFFGEGSRLTVL.

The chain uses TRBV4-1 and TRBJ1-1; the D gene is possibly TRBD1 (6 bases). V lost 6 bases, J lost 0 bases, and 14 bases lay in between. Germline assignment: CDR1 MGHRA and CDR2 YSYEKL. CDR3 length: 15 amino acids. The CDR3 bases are TGCGCCAGCAGGGACCCGGGACAATTGAACACTGAAGCTTTCTTT. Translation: CASRDPGQLNTEAFF.

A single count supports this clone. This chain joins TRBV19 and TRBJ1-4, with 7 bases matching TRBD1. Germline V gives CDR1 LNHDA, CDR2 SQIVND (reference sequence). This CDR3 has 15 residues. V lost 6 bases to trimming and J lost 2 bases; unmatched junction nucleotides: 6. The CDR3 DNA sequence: TGTGCCAGTAGCAGAGCAGGGGGTACTAATGAAAAACTGTTTTTT. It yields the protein CASSRAGGTNEKLFF.

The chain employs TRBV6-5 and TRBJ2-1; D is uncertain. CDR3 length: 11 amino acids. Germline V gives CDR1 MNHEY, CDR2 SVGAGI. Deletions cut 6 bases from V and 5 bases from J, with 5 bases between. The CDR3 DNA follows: TGTGCCAGCAGGCAGGACAATGAGCAGTTCTTC. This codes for CASRQDNEQFF.

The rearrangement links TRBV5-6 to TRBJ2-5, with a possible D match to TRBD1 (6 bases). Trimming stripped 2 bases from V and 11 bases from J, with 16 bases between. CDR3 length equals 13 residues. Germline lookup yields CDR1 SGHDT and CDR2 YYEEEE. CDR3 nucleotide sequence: TGTGCCAGCAGCTTCCCAGGGGCCGGAGAGCAGTACTTC. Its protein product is CASSFPGAGEQYF.